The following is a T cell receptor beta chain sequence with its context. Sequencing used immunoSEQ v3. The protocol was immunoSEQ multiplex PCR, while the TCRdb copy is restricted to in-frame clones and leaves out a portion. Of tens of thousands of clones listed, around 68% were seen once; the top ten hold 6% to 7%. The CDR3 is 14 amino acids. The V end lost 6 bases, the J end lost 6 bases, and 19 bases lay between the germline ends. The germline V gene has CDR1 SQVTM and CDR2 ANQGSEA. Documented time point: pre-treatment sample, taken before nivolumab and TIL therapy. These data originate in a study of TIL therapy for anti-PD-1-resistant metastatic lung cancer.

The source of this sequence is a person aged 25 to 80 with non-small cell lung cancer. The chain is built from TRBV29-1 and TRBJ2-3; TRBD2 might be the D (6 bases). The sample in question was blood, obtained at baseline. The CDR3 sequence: CSVAARGLYDTQYF. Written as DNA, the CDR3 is TGCAGCGTGGCCGCCCGGGGACTTTACGATACGCAGTATTTT.